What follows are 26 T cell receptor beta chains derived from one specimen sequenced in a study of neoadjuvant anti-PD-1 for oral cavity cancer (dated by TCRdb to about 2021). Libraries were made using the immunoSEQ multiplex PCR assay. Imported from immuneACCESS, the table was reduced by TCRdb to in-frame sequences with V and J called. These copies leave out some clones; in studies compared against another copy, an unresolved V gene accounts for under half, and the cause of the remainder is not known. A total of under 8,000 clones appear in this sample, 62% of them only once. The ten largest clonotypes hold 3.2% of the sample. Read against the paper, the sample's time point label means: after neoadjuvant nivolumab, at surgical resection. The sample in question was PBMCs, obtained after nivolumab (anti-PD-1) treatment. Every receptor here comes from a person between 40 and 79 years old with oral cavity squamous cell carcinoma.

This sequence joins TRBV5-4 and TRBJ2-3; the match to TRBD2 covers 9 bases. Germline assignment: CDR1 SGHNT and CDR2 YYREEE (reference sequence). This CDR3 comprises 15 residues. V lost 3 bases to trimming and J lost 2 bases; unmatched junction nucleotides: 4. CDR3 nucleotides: TGTGCCAGCAGCTCGAAGCGGGGGGACACAGATACGCAGTATTTT. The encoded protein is CASSSKRGDTDTQYF.

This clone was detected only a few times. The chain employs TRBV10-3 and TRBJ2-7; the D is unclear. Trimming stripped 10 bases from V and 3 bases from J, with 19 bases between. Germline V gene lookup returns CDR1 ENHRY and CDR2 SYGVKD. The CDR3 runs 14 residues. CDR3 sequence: CATMAAVGYYEQYF. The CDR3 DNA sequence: TGTGCCACAATGGCGGCGGTGGGATACTACGAGCAGTACTTC.

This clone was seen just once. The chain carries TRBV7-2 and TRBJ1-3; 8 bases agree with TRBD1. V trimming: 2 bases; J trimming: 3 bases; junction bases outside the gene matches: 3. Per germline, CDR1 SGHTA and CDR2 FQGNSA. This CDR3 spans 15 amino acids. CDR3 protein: CASSLTGGSGNTIYF. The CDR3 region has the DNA TGTGCCAGCAGCTTAACAGGGGGAAGTGGAAACACCATATATTTT.

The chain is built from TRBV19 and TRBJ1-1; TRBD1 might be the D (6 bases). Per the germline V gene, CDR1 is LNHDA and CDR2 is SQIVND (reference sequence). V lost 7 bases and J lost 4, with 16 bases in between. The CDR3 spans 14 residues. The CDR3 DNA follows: TGTGCCAGTATCCGGAACAGGGCCGGCACTGAAGCTTTCTTT. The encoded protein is CASIRNRAGTEAFF.

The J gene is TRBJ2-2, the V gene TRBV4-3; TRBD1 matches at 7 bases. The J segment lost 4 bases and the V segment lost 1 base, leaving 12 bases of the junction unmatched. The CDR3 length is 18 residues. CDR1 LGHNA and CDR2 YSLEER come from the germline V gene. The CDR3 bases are TGCGCCAGCAGCCAAGGGGGACAGCCGAACTTATTCACCGGGGAGCTGTTTTTT. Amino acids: CASSQGGQPNLFTGELFF.

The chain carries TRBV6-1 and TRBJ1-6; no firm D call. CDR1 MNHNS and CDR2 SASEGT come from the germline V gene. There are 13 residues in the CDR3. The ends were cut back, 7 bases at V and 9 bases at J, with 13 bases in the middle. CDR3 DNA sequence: TGTGCCAGCATCCCCGAGGAGATTTCACCCCTCCACTTT. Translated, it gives CASIPEEISPLHF.

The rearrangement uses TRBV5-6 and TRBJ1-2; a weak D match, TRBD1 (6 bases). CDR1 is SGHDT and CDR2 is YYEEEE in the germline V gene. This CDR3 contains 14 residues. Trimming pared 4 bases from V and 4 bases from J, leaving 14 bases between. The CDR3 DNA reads TGTGCCAGCAGCCCAACCGGGGGCGGCTATGGCTACACCTTC. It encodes CASSPTGGGYGYTF.

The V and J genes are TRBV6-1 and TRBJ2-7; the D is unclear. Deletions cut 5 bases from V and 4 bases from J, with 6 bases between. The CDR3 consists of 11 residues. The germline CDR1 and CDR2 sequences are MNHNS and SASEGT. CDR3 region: CASSLPYEQYF. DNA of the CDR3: TGTGCCAGCAGTCTCCCTTACGAGCAGTACTTC.

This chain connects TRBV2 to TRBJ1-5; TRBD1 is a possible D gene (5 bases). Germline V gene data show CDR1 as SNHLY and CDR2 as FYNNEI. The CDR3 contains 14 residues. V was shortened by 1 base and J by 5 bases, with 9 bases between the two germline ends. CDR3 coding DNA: TGTGCCAGCAGTGAAGAGGCGGGACATCAGCCCCAGCATTTT. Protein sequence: CASSEEAGHQPQHF.

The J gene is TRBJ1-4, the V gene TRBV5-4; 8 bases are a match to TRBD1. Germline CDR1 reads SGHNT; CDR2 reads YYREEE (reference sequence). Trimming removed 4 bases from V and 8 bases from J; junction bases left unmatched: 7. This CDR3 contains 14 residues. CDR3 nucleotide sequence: TGTGCCAGCAGCATGGACAGGGAGGTAGAAAAACTGTTTTTT. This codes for CASSMDREVEKLFF.

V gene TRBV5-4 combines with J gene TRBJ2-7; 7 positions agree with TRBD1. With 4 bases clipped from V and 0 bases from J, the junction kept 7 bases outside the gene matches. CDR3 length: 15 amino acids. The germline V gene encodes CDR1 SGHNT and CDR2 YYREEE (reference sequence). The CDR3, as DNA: TGTGCCAGCAGCCCGGGACAGCCGTTCTCCTACGAGCAGTACTTC. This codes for CASSPGQPFSYEQYF.

CDR3 region: CSARMDNEAFF. The CDR3 DNA follows: TGCAGTGCTAGAATGGACAATGAAGCTTTCTTT. V and J are TRBV20-1 and TRBJ1-1, with a tentative D call TRBD1 (5 bases). CDR3 length equals 11 residues. V lost 2 bases to trimming and J lost 7 bases, with 8 bases between them. Germline lookup yields CDR1 DFQATT and CDR2 SNEGSKA (reference sequence).

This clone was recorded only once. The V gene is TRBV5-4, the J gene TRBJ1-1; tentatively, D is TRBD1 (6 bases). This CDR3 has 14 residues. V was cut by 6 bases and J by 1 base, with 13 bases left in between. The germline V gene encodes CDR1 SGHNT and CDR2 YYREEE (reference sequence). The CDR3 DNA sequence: TGTGCCAGCAAAACTATGGGGGCGAACACTGAAGCTTTCTTT. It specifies CASKTMGANTEAFF.

CDR3: CAWRDLRNTQYF. The CDR3 nucleotides read TGTGCCTGGAGGGACTTAAGAAATACGCAGTATTTT. The rearrangement links TRBV30 to TRBJ2-3, with a tentative D call TRBD2 (5 bases). CDR3 size: 12 residues. Germline V CDR1 and CDR2: GTSNPN, SVGIG (reference sequence). Trimming removed 3 bases from V and 7 bases from J, with 11 bases in between.

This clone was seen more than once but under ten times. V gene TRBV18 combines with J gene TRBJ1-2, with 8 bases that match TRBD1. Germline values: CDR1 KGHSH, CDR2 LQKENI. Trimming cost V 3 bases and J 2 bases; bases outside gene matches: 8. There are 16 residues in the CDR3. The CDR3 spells CASSPQDRVSNYGYTF. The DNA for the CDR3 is TGTGCCAGCTCACCCCAGGACAGGGTCTCCAACTATGGCTACACCTTC. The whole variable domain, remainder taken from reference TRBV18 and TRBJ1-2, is NAGVMQNPRHLVRRRGQEARLRCSPMKGHSHVYWYRQLPEEGLKFMVYLQKENIIDESGMPKERFSAEFPKEGPSILRIQQVVRGDSAAYFCASSPQDRVSNYGYTFGSGTRLTVV.

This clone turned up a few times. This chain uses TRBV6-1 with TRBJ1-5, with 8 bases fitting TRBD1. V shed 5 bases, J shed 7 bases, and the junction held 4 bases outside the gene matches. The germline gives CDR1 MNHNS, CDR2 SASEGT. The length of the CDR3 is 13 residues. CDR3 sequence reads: CASSQGARQPQHF. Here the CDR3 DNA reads TGTGCCAGCAGTCAGGGGGCACGGCAGCCCCAGCATTTT.

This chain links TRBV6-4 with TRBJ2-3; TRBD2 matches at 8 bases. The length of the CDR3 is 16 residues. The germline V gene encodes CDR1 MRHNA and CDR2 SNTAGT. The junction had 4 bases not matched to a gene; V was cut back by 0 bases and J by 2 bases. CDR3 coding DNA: TGTGCCAGCAGTGACTCGGCGGGGGGCTCCACAGATACGCAGTATTTT. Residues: CASSDSAGGSTDTQYF.

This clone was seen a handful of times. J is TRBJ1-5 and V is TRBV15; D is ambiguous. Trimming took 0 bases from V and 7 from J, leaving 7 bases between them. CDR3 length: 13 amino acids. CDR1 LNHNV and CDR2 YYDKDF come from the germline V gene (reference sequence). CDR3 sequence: CATSRDPPQPQHF. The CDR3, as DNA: TGTGCCACCAGCAGAGATCCCCCACAGCCCCAGCATTTT.

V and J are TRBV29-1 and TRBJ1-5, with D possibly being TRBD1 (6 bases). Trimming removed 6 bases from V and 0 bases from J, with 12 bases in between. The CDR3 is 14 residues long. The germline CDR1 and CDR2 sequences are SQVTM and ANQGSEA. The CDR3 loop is CSVAGGPSNQPQHF. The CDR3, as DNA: TGCAGCGTCGCGGGGGGCCCTAGCAATCAGCCCCAGCATTTT.

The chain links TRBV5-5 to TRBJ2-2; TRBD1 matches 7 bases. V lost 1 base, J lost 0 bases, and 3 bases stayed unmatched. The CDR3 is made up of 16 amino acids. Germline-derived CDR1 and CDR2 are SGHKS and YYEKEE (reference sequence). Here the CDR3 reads CASSLNRGPNTGELFF. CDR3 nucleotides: TGTGCCAGCAGCTTGAACAGGGGTCCGAACACCGGGGAGCTGTTTTTT.

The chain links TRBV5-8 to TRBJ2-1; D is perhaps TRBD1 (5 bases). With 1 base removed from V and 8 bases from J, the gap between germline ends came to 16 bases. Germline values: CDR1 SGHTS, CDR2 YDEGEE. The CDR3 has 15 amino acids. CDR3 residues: CASSLHRPNSYEQFF. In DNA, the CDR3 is TGTGCCAGCAGCTTGCACAGGCCGAATTCCTATGAGCAGTTCTTC.

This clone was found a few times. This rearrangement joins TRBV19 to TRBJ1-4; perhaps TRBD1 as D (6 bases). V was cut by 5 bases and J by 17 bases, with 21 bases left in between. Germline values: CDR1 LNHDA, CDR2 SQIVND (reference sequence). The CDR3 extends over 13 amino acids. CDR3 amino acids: CASSLTGSQPRFF. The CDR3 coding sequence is TGTGCCAGTAGTTTAACAGGGTCTCAGCCCCGTTTTTTT.

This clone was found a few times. The DNA of the CDR3 is TGTGCCAGTACCTGGGACAGGGAGTCTGGAAACACCATATATTTT. Protein product: CASTWDRESGNTIYF. The chain joins TRBV19 to TRBJ1-3; TRBD1 agrees at 9 bases. The ends lost 7 bases at V and 1 base at J; junction bases unmatched: 5. CDR3 length: 15 amino acids. Germline V gene sequence: CDR1 LNHDA, CDR2 SQIVND (reference sequence).

Written as DNA, the CDR3 is TGTGCCAGCAGCTTGGGGCCCAATGGGGAGCAGTACTTC. As protein: CASSLGPNGEQYF. V gene TRBV5-5 combines with J gene TRBJ2-7; no reliable D call. The V end lost 0 bases, the J end lost 7 bases, and 11 bases lay between the germline ends. The CDR3 is made up of 13 amino acids. Germline CDR1 reads SGHKS; CDR2 reads YYEKEE (reference sequence).

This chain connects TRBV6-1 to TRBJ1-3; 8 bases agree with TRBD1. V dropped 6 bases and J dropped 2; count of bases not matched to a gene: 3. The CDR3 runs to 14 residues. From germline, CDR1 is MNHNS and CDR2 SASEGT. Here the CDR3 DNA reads TGTGCCAGCAGCCCCAGGGGGCCTGGAAACACCATATATTTT. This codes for CASSPRGPGNTIYF.

As DNA, the CDR3 is TGCGCCAGCAGCTTACCCCAGGGGGTTGGCACTGAAGCTTTCTTT. Its protein product is CASSLPQGVGTEAFF. J is TRBJ1-1 and V is TRBV5-1, with 7 nucleotides matching TRBD1. This CDR3 contains 15 residues. V was pared by 2 bases and J by 4 bases, with 8 bases of the junction left unmatched. The germline V gene has CDR1 SGHRS and CDR2 YFSETQ. Full variable domain (missing parts from reference TRBV5-1 and TRBJ1-1): KAGVTQTPRYLIKTRGQQVTLSCSPISGHRSVSWYQQTPGQGLQFLFEYFSETQRNKGNFPGRFSGRQFSNSRSEMNVSTLELGDSALYLCASSLPQGVGTEAFFGQGTRLTVV.